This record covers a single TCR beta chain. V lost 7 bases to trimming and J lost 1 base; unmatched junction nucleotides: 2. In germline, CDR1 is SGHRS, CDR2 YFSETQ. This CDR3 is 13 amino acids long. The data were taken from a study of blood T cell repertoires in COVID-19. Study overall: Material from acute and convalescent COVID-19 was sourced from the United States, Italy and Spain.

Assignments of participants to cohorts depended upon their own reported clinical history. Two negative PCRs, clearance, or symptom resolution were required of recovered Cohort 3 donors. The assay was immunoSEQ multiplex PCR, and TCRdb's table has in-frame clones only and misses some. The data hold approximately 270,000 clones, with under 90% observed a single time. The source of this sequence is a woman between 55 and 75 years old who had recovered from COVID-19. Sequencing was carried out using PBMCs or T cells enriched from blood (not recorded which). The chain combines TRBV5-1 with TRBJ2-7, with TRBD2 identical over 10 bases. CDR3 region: CASRTSGSYEQYF. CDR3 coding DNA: TGCGCCAGCCGGACTAGCGGATCCTACGAGCAGTACTTC.